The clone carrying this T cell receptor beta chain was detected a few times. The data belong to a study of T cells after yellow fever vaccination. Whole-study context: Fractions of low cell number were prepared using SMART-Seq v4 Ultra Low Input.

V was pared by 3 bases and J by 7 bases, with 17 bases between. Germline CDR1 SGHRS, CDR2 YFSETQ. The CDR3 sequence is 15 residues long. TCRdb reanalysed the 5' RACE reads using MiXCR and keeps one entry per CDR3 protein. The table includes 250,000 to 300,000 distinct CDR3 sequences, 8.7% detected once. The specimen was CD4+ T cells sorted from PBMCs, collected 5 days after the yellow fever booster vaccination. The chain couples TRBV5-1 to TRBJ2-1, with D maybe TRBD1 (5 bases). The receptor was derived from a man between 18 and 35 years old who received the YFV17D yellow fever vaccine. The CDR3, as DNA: TGCGCCAGCAGCTCCCAGGCAGGGATCGAGAATGAGCAGTTCTTC. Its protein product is CASSSQAGIENEQFF.